What follows are 8 T cell receptor beta chains derived from one specimen sequenced in a study of STAT5B mutations in CD4+ large granular lymphocyte leukemia. Using immunoSEQ multiplex PCR, the repertoire was profiled, and TCRdb retains in-frame clones only, with some absent. The sample has over 30,000 clones, 76% seen once. The specimen was CD4+ T cells from blood buffy coats. These TCRs come from a human donor in good health.

The chain combines TRBV7-9 with TRBJ1-3; 7 bases fit TRBD1. Losses at the gene ends were 2 bases for V and 4 bases for J; bases not matched to a gene: 11. CDR3 length: 17 amino acids. In germline, CDR1 is SEHNR, CDR2 FQNEAQ (reference sequence). CDR3 bases: TGTGCCAGCAGCTTAACCGCAGGGGGAACGGGAGGAAACACCATATATTTT. This translates into CASSLTAGGTGGNTIYF. The whole variable domain, remainder taken from reference TRBV7-9 and TRBJ1-3, is DTGVSQNPRHKITKRGQNVTFRCDPISEHNRLYWYRQTLGQGPEFLTYFQNEAQLEKSRLLSDRFSAERPKGSFSTLEIQRTEQGDSAMYLCASSLTAGGTGGNTIYFGEGSWLTVV.

This clone was counted between two and nine times. The chain employs TRBV10-1 and TRBJ1-1, with D perhaps matching TRBD1 (5 bases). Germline values: CDR1 WNHNN, CDR2 SYGVQD (reference sequence). The CDR3 contains 16 residues. Trimming took 7 bases from V and 3 from J, leaving 21 bases between them. The CDR3 DNA reads TGCGCCAGCACTATGGTCGGGGGGGTGAGTGACACTGAAGCTTTCTTT. Protein product: CASTMVGGVSDTEAFF.

This chain connects TRBV10-1 to TRBJ1-4; D is unresolved. This CDR3 comprises 12 residues. Trimming pared 7 bases from V and 7 bases from J, leaving 10 bases between. CDR1 and CDR2 (germline): WNHNN, SYGVQD (reference sequence). As DNA, the CDR3 is TGCGCCAGCAAGGGATCAGGTGAAAAACTGTTTTTT. It yields the protein CASKGSGEKLFF.

This chain joins TRBV5-8 and TRBJ2-7, with 8 bases aligning to TRBD2. V lost 4 bases to trimming and J lost 7 bases; unmatched junction nucleotides: 13. The CDR3 is made up of 15 amino acids. Germline CDR1 SGHTS, CDR2 YDEGEE. The chain's CDR3 is CASSTVGRVFSEQYF. Written as DNA, the CDR3 is TGTGCCAGCAGCACCGTCGGGAGGGTCTTTTCTGAGCAGTACTTC.

This chain uses TRBV19 with TRBJ2-7, with a weak D call TRBD2 (5 bases). Trimming pared 5 bases from V and 0 bases from J, leaving 14 bases between. Germline V CDR1 and CDR2: LNHDA, SQIVND (reference sequence). The CDR3 runs 15 residues. CDR3 in amino acids: CASSPPGVLSYEQYF. The CDR3, as DNA: TGTGCCAGTAGTCCCCCCGGGGTTCTCTCCTACGAGCAGTACTTC.

This chain uses TRBV10-3 with TRBJ2-1; TRBD1 is a possible D gene (5 bases). CDR3 length equals 14 residues. Looked up from germline, CDR1 is ENHRY and CDR2 is SYGVKD. V was trimmed by 2 bases and J by 8 bases, leaving 13 bases between them. The CDR3: CAISEGHPLDEQFF. CDR3 coding DNA: TGTGCCATCAGTGAGGGACACCCTCTGGATGAGCAGTTCTTC.

The chain couples TRBV19 to TRBJ2-7, with D maybe TRBD2 (6 bases). V was trimmed by 3 bases and J by 3 bases, leaving 21 bases between them. The CDR3 loop spans 17 amino acids. Per germline, CDR1 LNHDA and CDR2 SQIVND (reference sequence). The CDR3 DNA sequence: TGTGCCAGTAGTATCGGACCTTGGGCGGGGAACCACTACGAGCAGTACTTC. Its translation: CASSIGPWAGNHYEQYF.

This chain uses TRBV6-4 with TRBJ2-1; weak D call: TRBD2 (5 bases). V was trimmed by 1 base and J by 8 bases, leaving 21 bases between them. The V gene's germline CDR1 is MRHNA and CDR2 SNTAGT. CDR3 length equals 17 residues. CDR3 protein: CASSDWRANPEVDEQFF. The DNA of the CDR3 is TGTGCCAGCAGTGACTGGCGGGCTAACCCCGAGGTAGATGAGCAGTTCTTC.